Each of the 29 T cell receptor beta chains below was sequenced from the same sample in a study of identical twins. A single record per CDR3 protein comes from TCRdb applying MiXCR to the 5' RACE reads. The sample has hundreds of thousands of distinct CDR3 sequences, more than 20% seen once. The same sample was also used in a study of yellow fever vaccine responses in identical twins.

Sequenced sample: CD4+ T cells sorted from blood. The source of these receptors is a woman under 30 in good health.

The V gene is TRBV4-1, the J gene TRBJ2-3; TRBD1 is a possible D gene (6 bases). CDR1 is MGHRA and CDR2 is YSYEKL in the germline V gene. V gave up 3 bases and J gave up 2 bases, with 18 bases separating them. This CDR3 comprises 17 residues. The CDR3: CASSQEHRAIITDTQYF. DNA for the CDR3: TGCGCCAGCAGCCAGGAGCACAGGGCGATCATCACAGATACGCAGTATTTT.

The chain links TRBV5-1 to TRBJ2-3; D is ambiguous. The germline gives CDR1 SGHRS, CDR2 YFSETQ. There are 17 residues in the CDR3. V shed 3 bases and J shed 0 bases, with 17 bases lying between them. In nucleotides, the CDR3 is TGCGCCAGCAGCTCCGTCCTGGTTCCTGGAAGCACAGATACGCAGTATTTT. Translating it yields CASSSVLVPGSTDTQYF.

The genes are TRBV3-1 and TRBJ2-1; 10 positions agree with TRBD2. V gave up 0 bases and J gave up 5 bases; unmatched junction bases: 4. The CDR3 consists of 16 residues. CDR1 and CDR2 (germline): LGHDT, YNNKEL (reference sequence). The CDR3 nucleotides read TGTGCCAGCAGCCAAGACCGGACTAGCGGCGACAATGAGCAGTTCTTC. This encodes CASSQDRTSGDNEQFF.

A word on this clonotype: Mismatch with germline at one junction end may stem from a read error. This sequence joins TRBV20-1 and TRBJ2-7, with TRBD1 identical over 8 bases. Germline V gene sequence: CDR1 DFQATT, CDR2 SNEGSKA (reference sequence). The CDR3 runs 16 residues. In nucleotides, the CDR3 is TGCTGTGCTAGAGGAGTTACAGGGGGGCCGACCTACGAGCAGTACTTC. It translates to CCARGVTGGPTYEQYF.

This clonotype was observed a handful of times. The chain combines TRBV7-3 with TRBJ2-1; D is perhaps TRBD2 (6 bases). The CDR3 covers 12 residues. The germline V gene encodes CDR1 SGHTA and CDR2 FQGTGA. With 4 bases removed from V and 10 bases from J, the gap between germline ends came to 11 bases. Here the CDR3 DNA reads TGTGCCAGCAGCTCTGATAGCGGCGAGCAGTTCTTC. Amino acid sequence: CASSSDSGEQFF.

There are a few counts of this clonotype. This sequence joins TRBV6-2 or TRBV6-3 and TRBJ2-3; D gene ambiguous. V lost 6 bases and J lost 0, with 13 bases in between. The CDR3 is 15 residues long. Germline values: CDR1 MNHEY, CDR2 SVGEGT. The CDR3: CASSTGDSSTDTQYF. DNA of the CDR3: TGTGCCAGCAGCACGGGTGACTCTAGCACAGATACGCAGTATTTT.

The chain recombines TRBV12-3 or TRBV12-4 with TRBJ2-4; the match to TRBD2 covers 10 bases. The CDR3 is 14 amino acids. Unmatched junction bases numbered 5, after V lost 6 bases and J lost 6 bases. The CDR3, as DNA: TGTGCCAGCAGCCAAGGGACTAGCGCAAACATTCAGTACTTC. This encodes CASSQGTSANIQYF.

The rearrangement uses TRBV7-9 and TRBJ2-2; 8 bases are a match to TRBD2. The CDR3 runs to 16 residues. The V gene's germline CDR1 is SEHNR and CDR2 FQNEAQ (reference sequence). Unmatched junction bases numbered 6, after V lost 2 bases and J lost 4 bases. The CDR3, as DNA: TGTGCCAGCAGCTTATCGGGGGGGGCCCTCACCGGGGAGCTGTTTTTT. As protein: CASSLSGGALTGELFF.

The J gene is TRBJ1-1, the V gene TRBV15; 10 bases fit TRBD1. The CDR3 contains 15 residues. Germline CDR1 is LNHNV and CDR2 is YYDKDF (reference sequence). The junction had 2 bases not matched to a gene; V was cut back by 2 bases and J by 2 bases. This chain's CDR3 is CATSRRTGGNTEAFF. CDR3 coding DNA: TGTGCCACCAGCAGACGGACAGGGGGAAACACTGAAGCTTTCTTT.

This clonotype has more than one count but fewer than ten. The rearrangement uses TRBV27 and TRBJ1-2; tentatively, D is TRBD1 (6 bases). The CDR3 extends over 19 amino acids. Germline V gene data show CDR1 as MNHEY and CDR2 as SMNVEV (reference sequence). Trimming cost V 2 bases and J 5 bases, with 27 bases left between them. The CDR3 region has the DNA TGTGCCAGCAGTTTAAGGGGGGGAGGACAGCCACCGAAAACTTATGGCTACACCTTC. This gives the protein CASSLRGGGQPPKTYGYTF.

This chain links TRBV3-1 with TRBJ2-3; D might be TRBD1 or TRBD2, each matching 7 bases. This CDR3 comprises 16 residues. In germline, CDR1 is LGHDT, CDR2 YNNKEL (reference sequence). V was pared by 0 bases and J by 8 bases, with 18 bases between. The CDR3 DNA reads TGTGCCAGCAGCCAAGAGGGGGCGGGAGCAGGGGGTACGCAGTATTTT. Translation: CASSQEGAGAGGTQYF.

The V and J genes are TRBV3-1 and TRBJ1-2; the D is unclear. Germline CDR1 reads LGHDT; CDR2 reads YNNKEL (reference sequence). V was cut by 7 bases and J by 3 bases, with 9 bases left in between. This CDR3 has 12 residues. CDR3 region: CASTSGHYGYTF. The CDR3 coding sequence is TGTGCCAGCACCTCAGGACACTATGGCTACACCTTC.

This sequence joins TRBV27 and TRBJ2-1; TRBD1 matches 7 bases. The CDR3 covers 16 residues. Trimming at V came to 1 base and at J to 7 bases, leaving 10 bases not matched to a gene. Per the germline V gene, CDR1 is MNHEY and CDR2 is SMNVEV (reference sequence). The CDR3 sequence: CASSLWGDRVTNEQFF. The CDR3 bases are TGTGCCAGCAGTTTATGGGGAGACAGGGTAACGAATGAGCAGTTCTTC.

The chain is built from TRBV7-9 and TRBJ2-5; perhaps TRBD2 as D (5 bases). V shed 5 bases and J shed 5 bases, with 18 bases lying between them. This CDR3 comprises 15 residues. The germline CDR1 and CDR2 sequences are SEHNR and FQNEAQ (reference sequence). The CDR3 DNA sequence: TGTGCCAGCAGCCGAGACCTTACTAGAAGGGAGACCCAGTACTTC. Its protein product is CASSRDLTRRETQYF.

A few counts support this clonotype. The genes are TRBV20-1 and TRBJ2-7; 9 bases line up with TRBD2. In germline, CDR1 is DFQATT, CDR2 SNEGSKA (reference sequence). V trimming: 5 bases; J trimming: 3 bases; junction bases outside the gene matches: 11. The CDR3 length is 15 residues. CDR3 coding DNA: TGCAGTGCTTCTAGCGGGGAGACGTTCGTCTACGAGCAGTACTTC. This encodes CSASSGETFVYEQYF.

In its sample, this clonotype was seen a few times. The chain links TRBV12-3 or TRBV12-4 to TRBJ2-1; tentatively, D is TRBD1 (6 bases). Trimming shortened V by 2 bases and J by 11 bases, and 10 bases separated the two germline ends. CDR3 length: 12 amino acids. CDR3 DNA sequence: TGTGCCAGCAGTTTAAGGGGGACCCAGCAGTTCTTC. This encodes CASSLRGTQQFF.

This clonotype was seen more than once but under ten times. The germline gene is not matched at one end of the junction; a read error may be the cause. The V and J genes are TRBV20-1 and TRBJ2-5; D call uncertain. Germline lookup yields CDR1 DFQATT and CDR2 SNEGSKA (reference sequence). The CDR3 spans 13 residues. The CDR3 sequence: CSAPSDITEAQYF. In DNA, the CDR3 is TGCAGTGCTCCCTCCGACATAACAGAGGCCCAGTACTTC.

Here the CDR3 reads CSVGPRLMNNEQFF. The DNA for the CDR3 is TGCAGCGTTGGGCCTCGCCTTATGAATAATGAGCAGTTCTTC. The gene calls are TRBV29-1 and TRBJ2-1; unclear D gene. The CDR3 sequence is 14 residues long. V was trimmed by 4 bases and J by 7 bases, leaving 17 bases between them. Germline V gene sequence: CDR1 SQVTM, CDR2 ANQGSEA.

This clonotype was detected only once. The chain employs TRBV6-2 or TRBV6-3 and TRBJ1-5; TRBD1 agrees at 8 bases. Trimming cost V 6 bases and J 6 bases; bases outside gene matches: 4. Germline assignment: CDR1 MNHEY and CDR2 SVGEGT. This CDR3 region has 13 residues. The CDR3 sequence: CASRDGQGQPQHF. CDR3 nucleotides: TGTGCCAGCAGAGACGGACAGGGTCAGCCCCAGCATTTT.

This clonotype has just a few counts. V gene TRBV9 combines with J gene TRBJ2-3, with D tentatively TRBD1 (6 bases). This CDR3 is 16 amino acids long. Trimming shortened V by 3 bases and J by 2 bases, and 16 bases separated the two germline ends. CDR1 SGDLS and CDR2 YYNGEE come from the germline V gene. CDR3 nucleotide sequence: TGTGCCAGCAGCGCGCACAGGGCCTCCTTCACAGATACGCAGTATTTT. As protein: CASSAHRASFTDTQYF.

This clonotype was detected only a few times. The chain links TRBV11-3 to TRBJ2-2; no definite D call. CDR3 length: 15 amino acids. Germline CDR1 and CDR2: SGHNT and YENEEA. V shed 1 base and J shed 2 bases, with 8 bases lying between them. The DNA of the CDR3 is TGTGCCAGCAGCTTAGTTACATCAAACACCGGGGAGCTGTTTTTT. It specifies CASSLVTSNTGELFF.

The gene calls are TRBV7-9 and TRBJ2-1; TRBD1 might be the D (5 bases). Between the trimmed V and J ends, which lost 7 bases and 2 bases, there was a span of 12 bases. The CDR3 contains 14 residues. CDR1 is SEHNR and CDR2 is FQNEAQ in the germline V gene (reference sequence). The CDR3 DNA is TGTGCCAGCAAACGGACATTGACCTACAATGAGCAGTTCTTC. It codes for CASKRTLTYNEQFF.

This clonotype was seen a few times. The V call is TRBV5-5, the J call TRBJ2-5; D not resolved. CDR1 SGHKS and CDR2 YYEKEE come from the germline V gene (reference sequence). This CDR3 is built from 15 residues. With 1 base removed from V and 1 base from J, the gap between germline ends came to 11 bases. The DNA of the CDR3 is TGTGCCAGCAGCTTGAACAGCGTACTCCAAGAGACCCAGTACTTC. It is translated as CASSLNSVLQETQYF.

The V and J genes are TRBV3-1 and TRBJ2-7, with TRBD2 matching over 7 bases. The CDR3 spans 16 residues. Germline-derived CDR1 and CDR2 are LGHDT and YNNKEL (reference sequence). The junction had 13 bases not matched to a gene; V was cut back by 4 bases and J by 4 bases. The CDR3 coding sequence is TGTGCCAGCAGCCCTTTGGGCGGGGGATCCTTTTACGAGCAGTACGTC. Its protein is CASSPLGGGSFYEQYV.

The chain recombines TRBV27 with TRBJ1-5; the D is unclear. This CDR3 comprises 12 residues. The V and J ends lost 3 bases and 5 bases respectively, with 5 bases between them. Looked up from germline, CDR1 is MNHEY and CDR2 is SMNVEV (reference sequence). Here the CDR3 DNA reads TGTGCCAGCAGTTTCCGGGATCAGCCCCAGCATTTT. It encodes CASSFRDQPQHF.

This clonotype was detected only a few times. V is TRBV5-1 and J is TRBJ2-2; D not certain. V dropped 2 bases and J dropped 0 bases, with 8 bases sitting between them. CDR3 size: 15 residues. Germline V CDR1 and CDR2: SGHRS, YFSETQ. In DNA, the CDR3 is TGCGCCAGCAGCTTAAGGACCTCGAACACCGGGGAGCTGTTTTTT. Protein sequence: CASSLRTSNTGELFF.

V and J are TRBV2 and TRBJ2-7; D might be TRBD1 (5 bases). Germline V gives CDR1 SNHLY, CDR2 FYNNEI. The CDR3 has 11 residues. The germline V and J ends were trimmed by 8 bases and 3 bases, with 8 bases remaining between them. The CDR3 DNA is TGTGCCAGCGAACAGGTCTACGAGCAGTACGTC. This translates into CASEQVYEQYV.

There are a few counts of this clonotype. This chain connects TRBV20-1 to TRBJ2-1; 12 bases match TRBD2. With 6 bases clipped from V and 5 bases from J, the junction kept 8 bases outside the gene matches. In germline, CDR1 is DFQATT, CDR2 SNEGSKA (reference sequence). The CDR3 loop spans 15 amino acids. The CDR3 DNA follows: TGCAGTGCGAGCGGGACTAGCGGGCCCCACAATGAGCAGTTCTTC. Its translation is CSASGTSGPHNEQFF.

In this sample, this clonotype turned up a few times. V and J are TRBV29-1 and TRBJ2-3, with 11 nucleotides matching TRBD2. Germline V lookup: CDR1 SQVTM, CDR2 ANQGSEA. J lost 0 bases, V lost 7 bases, and 12 bases had no gene match. The length of the CDR3 is 17 residues. CDR3 sequence: CSASKRRTSGSTDTQYF. As DNA, the CDR3 is TGCAGCGCCTCGAAACGAAGGACTAGCGGGAGCACAGATACGCAGTATTTT.